Below, one T cell receptor beta chain is given with its context. Its target is unknown. This record belongs to a study of OX40 agonist ivuxolimab in advanced cancers. Whole-study context: Patients were treated with ivuxolimab, an agonistic anti-OX40 (CD134) antibody.

Sequencing used immunoSEQ multiplex PCR; TCRdb keeps in-frame clones, though not all of them. The table lists more than 45,000 clones, roughly 82% of them singletons. This CDR3 has 12 amino acids. Germline assignment: CDR1 ENHRY and CDR2 SYGVKD. V was cut by 2 bases and J by 5 bases, with 7 bases left in between. The study's findings and limits: No antigen was identified for the clonally expanded peripheral T cells.

The TCR comes from an adult with an advanced solid tumor such as melanoma, head and neck, liver or kidney cancer. This material consisted of CD4+ or CD8+ T cells sorted from blood, taken in a trial of the OX40 agonist ivuxolimab. The chain recombines TRBV10-3 with TRBJ2-7, with unresolved D. As DNA, the CDR3 is TGTGCCATCAGTGAGGGTTACAACGAGCAGTACTTC. It encodes CAISEGYNEQYF.